What follows describes a single T cell receptor (beta chain). This entry belongs to a study of resident and recirculating memory T cells in vitiligo. Profiling relied on immunoSEQ multiplex PCR, and the TCRdb table lists in-frame clones only, not all of them. The repertoire holds some 70,000 clones, with more than 85% as singletons. Trimming removed 1 base from V and 5 bases from J, with 11 bases in between. This CDR3 is 13 amino acids long. Germline CDR1 and CDR2: GTSNPN and SVGIG (reference sequence). Sequenced material: blood. The TCR originated in a male donor with vitiligo. The chain links TRBV30 to TRBJ2-5; D is possibly TRBD1 (5 bases). The CDR3 sequence is CAWSDPGPETQYF. CDR3 in DNA: TGTGCCTGGAGTGATCCAGGGCCCGAGACCCAGTACTTC.